These 2 T cell receptor beta chains were all obtained from the same sample, sequenced in a study of technical replicates of blood from a handful of donors (dated by TCRdb to about 2017). The library was prepared using the immunoSEQ multiplex PCR assay. Sourced from immuneACCESS, this table was stored by TCRdb with only in-frame sequences that have V and J called. A share of the clones is absent; for the studies checked, an unresolved V gene accounts for under half, and the remainder has no known explanation. The sample has approximately 79,000 clones on record, around 94% of them singletons. In total, the top ten clones hold 0.37% of the sample. The source material was T cells isolated from PBMCs. The receptors originated from a human donor in good health.

The chain is built from TRBV6-5 and TRBJ1-1; a possible D gene is TRBD1 (5 bases). The CDR3 extends over 13 amino acids. The V end lost 2 bases, the J end lost 4 bases, and 8 bases lay between the germline ends. Germline-derived CDR1 and CDR2 are MNHEY and SVGAGI. In DNA, the CDR3 is TGTGCCAGCAGTTACACGGGGGGCACTGAAGCTTTCTTT. It translates to CASSYTGGTEAFF.

To note about this clone: The junction shows a germline mismatch at one end, possibly a read error. The CDR3 DNA reads as TGTGCCAGCTCCCGAGGAGAGGGGGTGAACGCTGAAGCTTTCTTT. Translated, it gives CASSRGEGVNAEAFF. The chain recombines TRBV18 with TRBJ1-1; D is possibly TRBD1 (6 bases). Germline loops: CDR1 KGHSH, CDR2 LQKENI. The CDR3 has 15 amino acids. The full variable domain, completed using reference TRBV18 and TRBJ1-1, is NAGVMQNPRHLVRRRGQEARLRCSPMKGHSHVYWYRQLPEEGLKFMVYLQKENIIDESGMPKERFSAEFPKEGPSILRIQQVVRGDSAAYFCASSRGEGVNAEAFFGQGTRLTVV.